This T cell receptor beta chain was recorded in a study of blood T cell repertoires in COVID-19. Study context: T cells, B-cell-depleted T cells, or PBMCs supplied cDNA or gDNA.

This CDR3 comprises 14 residues. Trimming took 3 bases from V and 2 from J, leaving 11 bases between them. Looked up from germline, CDR1 is MNHNS and CDR2 is SASEGT. TCRdb keeps only in-frame clones here, not all; method: immunoSEQ multiplex PCR. The table has about 230,000 clones, roughly 90% seen once; the top ten hold roughly 4%. The source of this sequence is a woman under 40 with acute COVID-19. Sequenced sample: PBMCs or T cells enriched from blood (not recorded which). This chain connects TRBV6-1 to TRBJ2-7, with unresolved D. CDR3 in amino acids: CASSDFSLPYEQYF. As DNA, the CDR3 is TGTGCCAGCAGTGATTTTTCACTTCCCTACGAGCAGTACTTC.